Below are 3 T cell receptor beta chains sequenced from a single sample in a study of patients and donors after allogeneic stem cell transplantation. A single record per CDR3 protein comes from TCRdb applying MiXCR to the RT-PCR reads. Of roughly 960,000 distinct CDR3 sequences in the sample, approximately 19% were seen once. Sequenced input: blood, either unsorted or a sorted T cell fraction (not recorded which). The source is a human donor who was either an allogeneic HSCT recipient or a stem cell or donor lymphocyte infusion donor (not recorded which). It is not recorded whose cells these are; they may come from a transplant donor.

This clonotype was observed a few times. The chain is built from TRBV27 and TRBJ2-1; 11 nucleotides align to TRBD2. V lost 2 bases to trimming and J lost 7 bases; unmatched junction nucleotides: 13. CDR1 is MNHEY and CDR2 is SMNVEV in the germline V gene (reference sequence). The CDR3 is 18 amino acids. For the CDR3, the DNA is TGTGCCAGCAGTTTACCGCGCAGGAGTAGCGGGAGGGCGAATGAGCAGTTCTTC. Translated: CASSLPRRSSGRANEQFF.

This clonotype was recorded a few times. V is TRBV5-6 and J is TRBJ1-2; weak D call: TRBD1 (5 bases). Trimming left V 4 bases short and J 2 bases short, with 15 bases between. This CDR3 has 15 residues. The germline CDR1 and CDR2 sequences are SGHDT and YYEEEE. CDR3 sequence reads: CASSAGWGPNYGYTF. CDR3 bases: TGTGCCAGCAGCGCTGGATGGGGCCCAAACTATGGCTACACCTTC.

This clonotype was found a few times. The chain is built from TRBV13 and TRBJ2-7; 11 nucleotides match TRBD2. This CDR3 spans 15 amino acids. The germline V gene encodes CDR1 PRHDT and CDR2 FYEKMQ (reference sequence). Unmatched junction bases numbered 4, after V lost 6 bases and J lost 0 bases. CDR3 in amino acids: CASRSSGRASYEQYF. For the CDR3, the DNA is TGTGCCAGCAGAAGTAGCGGGAGGGCCTCCTACGAGCAGTACTTC.